The clone carrying this T cell receptor beta chain was detected a few times. Its specificity is unknown. The data derive from a study of cytomegalovirus exposure and HLA in healthy donors. Overall study results and limits: Researchers reported in a later analysis that a missense DCLRE1C variant was tied to TCR beta V- and J-gene trimming. The study carried out a later analysis of TCR beta sequences. It associated around 17,000 of them with specific HLA alleles at a false discovery rate of 0.05.

The PCR had 60 Vbeta and 13 Jbeta primers. Authors' analysis steps: The count from a later analysis was about 80 million unique TCR beta chains, 9.5 million to 11 million of them shared. Libraries were prepared by immunoSEQ multiplex PCR; TCRdb keeps only in-frame clonotypes and omits some of them. The V and J calls and clone size come from that table; D and trimming were worked out from the DNA. Altogether 100,000 or so clones are present, 75% to 85% being singletons, with the ten largest covering under 2.5%. Germline V lookup: CDR1 MNHEY, CDR2 SVGAGI. There are 12 residues in the CDR3. Trimming cost V 8 bases and J 6 bases, with 14 bases left between them.

The chain joins TRBV6-5 to TRBJ2-7; D possibly corresponds to TRBD2 (5 bases). The sample consisted of PBMCs. This clonotype was obtained from a man younger than 35 in good health and CMV-seronegative. CDR3 sequence reads: CASQAGVGEQYF. The CDR3 coding sequence is TGTGCCAGCCAGGCCGGGGTCGGCGAGCAGTACTTC.